This T cell receptor (beta chain) originates from a study of PD-L1 blockade in urothelial cancer. Study overall: Blood samples had a median of 141,255 T cells. Overall study results and limits: Where pretreatment blood TCR clonality fell below the median, better survival was predicted.

The CDR3 runs to 13 residues. Deletions cut 5 bases from V and 8 bases from J, with 12 bases between. Germline CDR1 and CDR2: MDHEN and SYDVKM. The data were produced by immunoSEQ multiplex PCR, yet TCRdb's version contains in-frame clones alone and is incomplete. The profile shows some 50,000 clones, around 89% of them singletons. In its sample, this clone was seen a few times. What it recognizes is unknown. The rearrangement joins TRBV28 to TRBJ1-4; D unresolved. Sequencing was performed on PBMCs, taken around atezolizumab (anti-PD-L1) treatment. The receptor was derived from an older man with urothelial cancer. CDR3 loop: CASSPPEGEKLFF. The CDR3 nucleotides are TGTGCCAGCAGTCCCCCTGAGGGAGAAAAACTGTTTTTT.